The next 9 T cell receptor beta chains were all read from a single sample in a study of cytomegalovirus exposure and HLA in healthy donors. 13 Jbeta primers and 60 Vbeta primers were used for the PCR. The table came from immunoSEQ multiplex PCR; TCRdb's copy has only in-frame clones and leaves some out. The sample carries 100,000 to 150,000 clones, 80% to 90% recorded once. The sequencing input was PBMCs. These TCRs come from a woman aged 18 to 35 in good health and CMV-seropositive.

This chain links TRBV29-1 with TRBJ1-2, with D tentatively TRBD1 (5 bases). Trimming removed 2 bases from V and 2 bases from J, with 9 bases in between. This CDR3 has 13 residues. Germline values: CDR1 SQVTM, CDR2 ANQGSEA. The CDR3 reads CSVERGSNYGYTF. DNA of the CDR3: TGCAGCGTTGAAAGGGGCTCCAACTATGGCTACACCTTC. Full variable domain (outside the CDR3, taken from reference TRBV29-1 and TRBJ1-2): SAVISQKPSRDICQRGTSLTIQCQVDSQVTMMFWYRQQPGQSLTLIATANQGSEATYESGFVIDKFPISRPNLTFSTLTVSNMSPEDSSIYLCSVERGSNYGYTFGSGTRLTVV.

The chain has TRBV28 and TRBJ2-1; TRBD2 aligns across 7 bases. This CDR3 contains 14 residues. Germline V lookup: CDR1 MDHEN, CDR2 SYDVKM. Trimming at V came to 2 bases and at J to 3 bases, leaving 1 base not matched to a gene. The CDR3, as DNA: TGTGCCAGCAGTTTAGGACTAGGCTACAATGAGCAGTTCTTC. Translation gives CASSLGLGYNEQFF.

The V and J genes are TRBV11-3 and TRBJ2-1; 11 bases fit TRBD1. The ends lost 0 bases at V and 8 bases at J; junction bases unmatched: 3. The CDR3 consists of 15 residues. Germline V gene lookup returns CDR1 SGHNT and CDR2 YENEEA. CDR3 residues: CASSLEGQGGYEQFF. CDR3 nucleotide sequence: TGTGCCAGCAGCTTAGAGGGACAGGGGGGATATGAGCAGTTCTTC.

The gene calls are TRBV2 and TRBJ2-3; D call uncertain. CDR3 length: 12 amino acids. V was trimmed by 3 bases and J by 1 base, leaving 2 bases between them. Germline values: CDR1 SNHLY, CDR2 FYNNEI. CDR3 nucleotide sequence: TGTGCCAGCAGTGACGGCACAGATACGCAGTATTTT. This codes for CASSDGTDTQYF.

The J gene is TRBJ2-2, the V gene TRBV7-3; 7 bases align to TRBD1. Germline V gene data show CDR1 as SGHTA and CDR2 as FQGTGA. V shed 4 bases, J shed 1 base, and the junction held 3 bases outside the gene matches. The CDR3 runs 15 residues. As DNA, the CDR3 is TGTGCCAGCAGCTCCCGGACAGGGAACACCGGGGAGCTGTTTTTT. As protein: CASSSRTGNTGELFF.

The chain recombines TRBV19 with TRBJ2-3; TRBD1 matches 8 bases. Germline assignment: CDR1 LNHDA and CDR2 SQIVND (reference sequence). J was trimmed by 4 bases and V by 4 bases; bases with no gene match: 13. There are 17 residues in the CDR3. The CDR3 DNA is TGTGCCAGTAGTACCCCCTCGGGCAGGGGGCTGGCAGATACGCAGTATTTT. Amino acids: CASSTPSGRGLADTQYF.

This chain links TRBV5-4 with TRBJ1-6; maybe TRBD1 (6 bases). The CDR3 covers 13 residues. Between the trimmed V and J ends, which lost 6 bases and 7 bases, there was a span of 11 bases. Germline V gene sequence: CDR1 SGHNT, CDR2 YYREEE (reference sequence). The CDR3 region is CASNADRNSPLHF. The DNA for the CDR3 is TGTGCCAGCAATGCGGACAGAAATTCACCCCTCCACTTT.

This chain uses TRBV5-6 with TRBJ1-4, with 7 bases fitting TRBD1. The V gene end was trimmed by 4 bases and the J gene end by 0 bases; junction bases not matched to a gene: 6. Germline V gene lookup returns CDR1 SGHDT and CDR2 YYEEEE. This CDR3 region has 16 residues. CDR3 coding DNA: TGTGCCAGCAGCCCCGGGACAGTTTCAACTAATGAAAAACTGTTTTTT. Translating it yields CASSPGTVSTNEKLFF.

The V gene is TRBV6-6, the J gene TRBJ2-1; D not certain. CDR3 length equals 14 residues. Trimming pared 6 bases from V and 6 bases from J, leaving 15 bases between. Germline V gives CDR1 MNHNY, CDR2 SVGAGI (reference sequence). DNA for the CDR3: TGTGCCAGCAGCCACGATGGGCGAACCAATGAGCAGTTCTTC. Its translation: CASSHDGRTNEQFF.